Described below is a single T cell receptor beta chain sequence and its context. The antigen remains unidentified. The germline CDR1 and CDR2 sequences are SGHNT and YYREEE (reference sequence). The trim removed 3 bases at V and 6 bases at J, leaving 11 bases unmatched. This CDR3 has 16 residues. The data belong to a study of T cells after posttransplantation cyclophosphamide. Broader study findings: Donor CD8+ memory clones often dominated recipient blood repertoires at later times. After PTCy, TRB diversity resembled that of CNI/methotrexate controls.

Method: immunoSEQ multiplex PCR; TCRdb's copy keeps in-frame clones and lacks some. The table has more than 60,000 clones, around 93% seen once. The rearrangement joins TRBV5-4 to TRBJ1-2, with 10 positions matching TRBD1. The sequence was obtained from a woman between 25 and 40 years old in good health and a related stem cell transplant donor. What was sequenced was PBMCs. The CDR3 spells CASSWTGLGQGNGYTF. The CDR3, as DNA: TGTGCCAGCAGCTGGACTGGCCTGGGACAGGGGAATGGCTACACCTTC. Complete variable domain (other parts from reference TRBV5-4 and TRBJ1-2): ETGVTQSPTHLIKTRGQQVTLRCSSQSGHNTVSWYQQALGQGPQFIFQYYREEENGRGNFPPRFSGLQFPNYSSELNVNALELDDSALYLCASSWTGLGQGNGYTFGSGTRLTVV.